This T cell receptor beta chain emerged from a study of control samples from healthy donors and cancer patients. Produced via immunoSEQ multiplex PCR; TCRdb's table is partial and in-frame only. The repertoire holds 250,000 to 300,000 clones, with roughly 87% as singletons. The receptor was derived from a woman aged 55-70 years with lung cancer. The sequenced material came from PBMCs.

The DNA for the CDR3 is TGTGCCAGCAGCTTCCAGGGAGTCGACTATGGCTACACCTTC. Translating gives CASSFQGVDYGYTF. This chain connects TRBV5-5 to TRBJ1-2; D may be TRBD1 (5 bases). The germline V and J ends were trimmed by 2 bases and 3 bases, with 11 bases remaining between them. The CDR3 consists of 14 residues. Per germline, CDR1 SGHKS and CDR2 YYEKEE (reference sequence).